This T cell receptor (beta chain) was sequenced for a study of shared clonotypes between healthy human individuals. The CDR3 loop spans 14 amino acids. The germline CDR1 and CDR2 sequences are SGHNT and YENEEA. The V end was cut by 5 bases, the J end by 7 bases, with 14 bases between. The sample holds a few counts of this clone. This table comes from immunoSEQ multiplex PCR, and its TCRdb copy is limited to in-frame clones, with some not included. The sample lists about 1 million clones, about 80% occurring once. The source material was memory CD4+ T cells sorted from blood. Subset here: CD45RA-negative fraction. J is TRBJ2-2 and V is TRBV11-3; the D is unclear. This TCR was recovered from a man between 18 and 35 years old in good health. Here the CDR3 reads CASSLVSSGGELFF. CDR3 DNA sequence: TGTGCCAGCAGCCTGGTCTCTTCCGGCGGGGAGCTGTTTTTT.